The T cell receptor (beta chain) under discussion was sequenced for a study of blood T cell repertoires in COVID-19. Participant ages covered roughly 18 to 89 years across 24 US areas. Clinical histories supplied by participants themselves formed the basis of cohort assignment. Germline V CDR1 and CDR2: SGHDN, FVKESK. There are 16 residues in the CDR3. V lost 5 bases and J 5 bases, leaving 20 bases between the germline ends. The count of this clone is one. In the source study's methods: It was from reference gene primer amplification that nucleated cell counts were estimated. Assay: immunoSEQ multiplex PCR; the TCRdb copy retains only in-frame clones and omits some. V, J and clone size reflect that table, while D and trimming were determined from the DNA. The repertoire holds around 330,000 clones, with 87% as singletons.

Source material: PBMCs or T cells enriched from blood (not recorded which). The gene calls are TRBV14 and TRBJ2-3; D possibly corresponds to TRBD1 (6 bases). The TCR sequence derives from a woman aged 18-29 years who had recovered from COVID-19. The chain's CDR3 is CASSFLEKGVEDTQYF. In DNA form, the CDR3 reads TGTGCCAGCAGCTTCCTCGAGAAGGGGGTAGAAGATACGCAGTATTTT.